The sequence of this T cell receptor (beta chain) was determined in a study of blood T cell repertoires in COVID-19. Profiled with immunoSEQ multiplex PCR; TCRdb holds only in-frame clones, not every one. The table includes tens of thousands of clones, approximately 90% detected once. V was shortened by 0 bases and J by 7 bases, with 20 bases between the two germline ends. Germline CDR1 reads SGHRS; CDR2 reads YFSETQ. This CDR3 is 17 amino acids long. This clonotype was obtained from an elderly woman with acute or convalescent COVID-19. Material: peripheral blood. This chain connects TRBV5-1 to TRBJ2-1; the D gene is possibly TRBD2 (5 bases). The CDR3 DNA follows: TGCGCCAGCAGCTTGGTACCGCTCTGGGAGACGGAAAATGAGCAGTTCTTC. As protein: CASSLVPLWETENEQFF.